The clone carrying this T cell receptor beta chain has just one count. Antigen unknown. Germline V gene lookup returns CDR1 SGHTA and CDR2 FQGNSA. The V gene end was trimmed by 5 bases and the J gene end by 6 bases; junction bases not matched to a gene: 7. The CDR3 consists of 15 residues. The sample belongs to a study of shared clonotypes between healthy human individuals. Sorted-subset replicate PCRs used about 200 ng DNA, about 30,000 T cell genomes. Profiled with immunoSEQ multiplex PCR; TCRdb holds only in-frame clones, not every one. The data contain about 2.3 million clones, about 92% of them singletons. General study findings and limits: Non-shared clonotypes had lower generation probabilities than those shared by all four donors.

Sample: naive CD4+ T cells from PBMCs. This sample's subset: CD45RA+ positively selected. This chain connects TRBV7-2 to TRBJ2-7; TRBD2 agrees at 13 bases. The sequence was obtained from a man between 18 and 29 years old in good health. Some clones in this sample may be carry-over from other donors' samples. The CDR3 bases are TGTGCCAGCAGCCTCCCACTAGCGGGAGGGGGCGAGCAGTACTTC. Translating gives CASSLPLAGGGEQYF. The variable domain in full, with the rest retrieved from reference TRBV7-2 and TRBJ2-7, is GAGVSQSPSNKVTEKGKDVELRCDPISGHTALYWYRQSLGQGLEFLIYFQGNSAPDKSGLPSDRFSAERTGGSVSTLTIQRTQQEDSAVYLCASSLPLAGGGEQYFGPGTRLTVT.